This TCR beta chain stems from a study of chemoradiotherapy in HPV16-positive cancers. V gave up 5 bases and J gave up 1 base; unmatched junction bases: 4. Germline V gene data show CDR1 as SNHLY and CDR2 as FYNNEI. The CDR3 is made up of 15 amino acids. Libraries were prepared by immunoSEQ multiplex PCR; TCRdb keeps only in-frame clonotypes and omits some of them. The data contain 5,000 or so clones, nearly 80% of them singletons. Sampling was carried out from a patient who underwent chemoradiotherapy. The receptor was isolated from a human donor with HPV-associated anogenital cancer. This chain uses TRBV2 with TRBJ1-1; 10 bases map to TRBD1. The CDR3 DNA follows: TGTGCCAGCAGTCGACAGGGGGCGCCGAACACTGAAGCTTTCTTT. Translated: CASSRQGAPNTEAFF.